Listed below are T cell receptor beta chains from one sample, sequenced in a study of T-cell reconstitution after alpha-beta-depleted transplantation in children. TCRdb called the PCR reads again in MiXCR, with one record for every CDR3 protein. The table shows 200,000 or so distinct CDR3 sequences, with about 6% occurring only once. This specimen was PBMCs, taken before TCRalphabeta/CD19-depleted stem cell transplant. The receptor source for this set is a girl younger than two with combined immunodeficiency, due to receive a stem cell transplant. Both conserved end residues are part of each CDR3. Each record gives: D gene, J gene, V gene, clone size, CDR3 DNA, CDR3 protein. The D gene is left open where the match is weak. Not all rows give a size; the values are once, few, many and, for expanded clones, a class.

TRBD1,TRBJ1-3,TRBV7-6,many,TGTGCCAGCAGCTTAGCGCTGGGGACAGCATCTTCAAACACCATATATTTT,CASSLALGTASSNTIYF
TRBD1,TRBJ2-3,TRBV7-3,few,TGTGCCAGCAGCTTAGGGGGCGTGGGGACAGTCACAGATACGCAGTATTTT,CASSLGGVGTVTDTQYF
.,TRBJ2-1,TRBV2,many,TGTGCCAGCAGTGAAGCGGGGGGTTACTACAATGAGCAGTTCTTC,CASSEAGGYYNEQFF
.,TRBJ2-3,TRBV28,many,TGTGCCAGCAGTTTCAGGGCAGATACGCAGTATTTT,CASSFRADTQYF
TRBD2,TRBJ2-7,TRBV20-1,many,TGCAGTGCGAGAGGGACTAGCGGGCCGCGGTACGAGCAGTACTTC,CSARGTSGPRYEQYF
.,TRBJ2-4,TRBV7-9,many,TGTGCCAGCAGCTCGGACTGGACGAAAAACATTCAGTACTTC,CASSSDWTKNIQYF
TRBD1,TRBJ2-1,TRBV5-1,many,TGCGCCAGCAGCTTGAGGGACAGGGGCTACAATGAGCAGTTCTTC,CASSLRDRGYNEQFF
.,TRBJ2-7,TRBV9,many,TGTGCCAGCAGCCCGACAACATCCTACGAGCAGTACTTC,CASSPTTSYEQYF
.,TRBJ2-5,TRBV19,few,TGTGCCAGTAAAAGGTGGGACCAAGAGACCCAGTACTTC,CASKRWDQETQYF
TRBD1,TRBJ1-1,TRBV7-2,many,TGTGCCAGCAGCTTCCCCAGGGGGATGAACACTGAAGCTTTCTTT,CASSFPRGMNTEAFF
TRBD2,TRBJ2-5,TRBV19,few,TGTGCCAGTAGCGGGGGGGGGGAGACCCAGTACTTC,CASSGGGETQYF
.,TRBJ1-5,TRBV28,many,TGTGCCAGCAGGGGGACCTACCCTGGGGGTCAGCCCCAGCATTTT,CASRGTYPGGQPQHF
.,TRBJ2-4,TRBV12-3/TRBV12-4,many,TGTGCCAGCAGTCCCGGTGGGGTGTGGAACATTCAGTACTTC,CASSPGGVWNIQYF
.,TRBJ2-5,TRBV9,many,TGTGCCAGCAGCGTAGGCGACCAAGAGACCCAGTACTTC,CASSVGDQETQYF
.,TRBJ1-1,TRBV4-1,many,TGCGCCAGCAGCCAAGAGCAGGGGCTAGGGGAAGCTTTCTTT,CASSQEQGLGEAFF
.,TRBJ2-2,TRBV12-3/TRBV12-4,many,TGTGCCAGCAGTTTAGGATGGGAGGGGGAGACCGGGGAGCTGTTTTTT,CASSLGWEGETGELFF
.,TRBJ2-5,TRBV7-9,.,TGTGCCAGCAGCTTACTTTTCGGGGCCCAAGAGACCCAGTACTTC,CASSLLFGAQETQYF
TRBD1,TRBJ2-1,TRBV6-5,many,TGTGCCAGCAGTCCCACCCGATTCGGGACAGGGGGCAATGAGCAGTTCTTC,CASSPTRFGTGGNEQFF
.,TRBJ2-5,TRBV7-9,.,TGTGCCAGCAGCTTAGGAAGTCCAGAGACCCAGTACTTC,CASSLGSPETQYF
TRBD2,TRBJ2-1,TRBV6-1,.,TGTGCCAGCAGTCCCTTAGCGGGGGCGCAACACAATGAGCAGTTCTTC,CASSPLAGAQHNEQFF
TRBD1,TRBJ2-3,TRBV7-8,many,TGTGCCAGCAGCAGGGACAGACTTGACACAGATACGCAGTATTTT,CASSRDRLDTDTQYF
.,TRBJ2-7,TRBV20-1,few,TGCAGTGCTAGAGATCACCGGGGGCCCGCCTACGAGCAGTACTTC,CSARDHRGPAYEQYF
.,TRBJ2-2,TRBV20-1,many,TGCAGTGCTAGAGATTCCCGACTCACCGGGGAGCTGTTTTTT,CSARDSRLTGELFF
.,TRBJ1-1,TRBV4-2,many,TGTGCCAGCAGCCAAGATGGGGGGATGACTGAAGCTTTCTTT,CASSQDGGMTEAFF
TRBD1,TRBJ1-2,TRBV29-1,many,TGCAGCGTGCCCGGGACAGGGAAAGGCTACACCTTC,CSVPGTGKGYTF
.,TRBJ2-1,TRBV20-1,many,TGCAGTGCTAGAAATTCCGGGACAGCGGGGAATGAGCAGTTCTTC,CSARNSGTAGNEQFF
TRBD1,TRBJ1-5,TRBV12-3/TRBV12-4,many,TGTGCCAGCAGTCTCTCAGGGGGCCAGCCCCAGCATTTT,CASSLSGGQPQHF